Listed below are T cell receptor beta chains from one sample, sequenced in a study of blood T cell repertoires in COVID-19. The assay was immunoSEQ multiplex PCR, and TCRdb's table has in-frame clones only and misses some. The sample lists under 70,000 clones; approximately 91% were seen once. The specimen sequenced was peripheral blood. These TCRs come from a woman in her sixties with active or convalescent COVID-19. The CDR3 runs from the conserved cysteine through the conserved F or W. The D gene is left open where the match is weak. Clone size appears in some rows only: once, few, many, or a class for an expanded clone.

V gene	J gene	CDR3 length	D gene	clone size	CDR3 DNA	CDR3 protein
TRBV18	TRBJ1-5	12	NA	NA	TGTGCCAGCTCACCCTACAATCAGCCCCAGCATTTT	CASSPYNQPQHF
TRBV28	TRBJ1-2	13	NA	NA	TGTGCCAGCCTTCTCCCAGGGGTCGATGGCTACACCTTC	CASLLPGVDGYTF
TRBV30	TRBJ1-1	14	TRBD1	once	TGTGCCTGGAGTGGAAGACAGGGGTACACTGAAGCTTTCTTT	CAWSGRQGYTEAFF
TRBV10-3	TRBJ1-1	14	TRBD1	NA	TGTGCCATCAGTGTGGGACAGGGGTCCACTGAAGCTTTCTTT	CAISVGQGSTEAFF
TRBV28	TRBJ2-7	16	TRBD2	NA	TGTGCCAGCAGTTTGGGTATAGCGGGAGGGTACGGCGAGCAGTACTTC	CASSLGIAGGYGEQYF
TRBV18	TRBJ1-6	18	TRBD1	few	TGTGCCAGCTCACCCACATACAGGGGGGGCTCCTATAATTCACCCCTCCACTTT	CASSPTYRGGSYNSPLHF
TRBV29-1	TRBJ2-1	14	TRBD2	NA	TGCAGCGTTGAACTAGCGGGAGGACGTCATGAGCAGTTCTTC	CSVELAGGRHEQFF
TRBV28	TRBJ1-5	14	TRBD1	NA	TGTGCCAGCAGTTCGGACAGGGGCGTCGGGCCCCAGCATTTT	CASSSDRGVGPQHF
TRBV28	TRBJ2-1	15	NA	NA	TGTGCCAGCAGTTGGGGGGTGTCAGGTGGCAATGAGCAGTTCTTC	CASSWGVSGGNEQFF
TRBV6-6	TRBJ1-2	13	NA	NA	TGTGCCAGCGGGTCACTACCAAACTATGGCTACACCTTC	CASGSLPNYGYTF
TRBV19	TRBJ2-1	16	TRBD2	NA	TGTGCCAGTAGTCCGGGACTAGCGGGAGGGGATAATGAGCAGTTCTTC	CASSPGLAGGDNEQFF
TRBV6-2/TRBV6-3	TRBJ2-7	12	NA	NA	TGTGCCAGCAGCCGAGGGCACTACGAGCAGTACTTC	CASSRGHYEQYF
TRBV10-1	TRBJ2-3	13	NA	few	TGCGCCAGCAGTGTGGCGGGCACAGATACGCAGTATTTT	CASSVAGTDTQYF
TRBV4-3	TRBJ2-1	17	NA	NA	TGCGCCAGCAGCCAAGACCGTTCGTGGGGGCCAGACAATGAGCAGTTCTTC	CASSQDRSWGPDNEQFF
TRBV4-1	TRBJ2-5	15	NA	NA	TGCGCCAGCAGCCAAGATCCGGACAGCCAAGAGACCCAGTACTTC	CASSQDPDSQETQYF
TRBV7-3	TRBJ1-5	13	NA	NA	TGTGCCAGCAGCTTCGGAACGGGTCAGCCCCAGCATTTT	CASSFGTGQPQHF
TRBV3-1/TRBV3-2	TRBJ1-5	13	NA	NA	TGTGCCAGCAGCCAAGCACAGGATCAGCCCCAGCATTTT	CASSQAQDQPQHF
TRBV6-5	TRBJ1-5	15	TRBD1	NA	TGTGCCAGCAGGAGGGGGACAGCCTACAATCAGCCCCAGCATTTT	CASRRGTAYNQPQHF
TRBV6-5	TRBJ2-3	11	NA	NA	TGTGCCAGCAGTTACTCAAGCATGCAGTATTTT	CASSYSSMQYF
TRBV7-2	TRBJ1-3	15	NA	once	TGTGCCAGCAGCTCCAGCGCGTTCTCTGGAAACACCATATATTTT	CASSSSAFSGNTIYF
TRBV28	TRBJ2-7	16	TRBD1	NA	TGTGCCAGCAGTTCAGAAGGACAGGGGAGGCCCTACGAGCAGTACTTC	CASSSEGQGRPYEQYF
TRBV4-2	TRBJ1-5	13	NA	NA	TGTGCCAGCAGCCAAGGGGAGTATCAGCCCCAGCATTTT	CASSQGEYQPQHF
TRBV11-2	TRBJ2-5	14	NA	NA	TGTGCCAGCAGCGCGAGCCGCGTGCAAGAGACCCAGTACTTC	CASSASRVQETQYF
TRBV2	TRBJ1-5	17	TRBD1	NA	TGTGCCAGCAGTGCGGGACAGGGTGTTCGGAGCAATCAGCCCCAGCATTTT	CASSAGQGVRSNQPQHF
TRBV7-6	TRBJ2-4	17	NA	NA	TGTGCCAGCAGCCCAGGGTTTAAGGGGCGAGCCAAAAACATTCAGTACTTC	CASSPGFKGRAKNIQYF
TRBV5-1	TRBJ2-1	13	TRBD2	NA	TGCGCCAGCACTTCTAGCGGCTACAATGAGCAGTTCTTC	CASTSSGYNEQFF
TRBV7-9	TRBJ1-1	16	TRBD1	NA	TGTGCCAGCAGCTTAGGGCAGGGGGCCTACGGTAACAAAGCTTTCTTT	CASSLGQGAYGNKAFF
TRBV7-8	TRBJ2-3	16	NA	NA	TGTGCCAGCAGCAAGGGGTCTGTCTCCCTCACAGATACGCAGTATTTT	CASSKGSVSLTDTQYF
TRBV6-5	TRBJ1-2	14	TRBD1	NA	TGTGCCAGCAGTTCCCGGGACAGGGGCTATGGCTACACCTTC	CASSSRDRGYGYTF
TRBV24-1	TRBJ2-1	18	TRBD1	NA	TGTGCCACCAGTGACTACGGGACAGGGGGGCGGATGTACAATGAGCAGTTCTTC	CATSDYGTGGRMYNEQFF
TRBV5-1	TRBJ2-1	16	TRBD1	NA	TGCGCCAGCAGCCTAGGACAGGGAGGATCCTACAATGAGCAGTTCTTC	CASSLGQGGSYNEQFF